Following are 13 T cell receptor beta chains from one sample sequenced in a study of graft-versus-host responses after intestinal transplantation. TCRdb keeps only in-frame clones here, not all; method: immunoSEQ multiplex PCR. Here the sample spans more than 13,000 clones, under 45% being singletons. Responder cells labeled with CFSE (roughly 200,000) were co-plated with irradiated stimulator cells labeled with violet dye (roughly 200,000). Material: alloreactive CD8+ T cells from a mixed lymphocyte reaction culture, obtained before intestinal transplant. Subset meaning: CFSE-low proliferating T cells sorted from approximately six-day pre-transplant mixed lymphocyte reaction (GvH or HvG direction). The receptors stem from a human patient who received an intestinal transplant.

The chain recombines TRBV19 with TRBJ1-5, with D possibly being TRBD1 (6 bases). Germline CDR1 reads LNHDA; CDR2 reads SQIVND (reference sequence). The CDR3 is 15 amino acids. Trimming took 7 bases from V and 5 from J, leaving 18 bases between them. CDR3 residues: CASTSLGAPYQPQHF. The CDR3 coding sequence is TGTGCCAGTACCTCTTTGGGGGCACCATATCAGCCCCAGCATTTT. Full variable domain (outside the CDR3, taken from reference TRBV19 and TRBJ1-5): DGGITQSPKYLFRKEGQNVTLSCEQNLNHDAMYWYRQDPGQGLRLIYYSQIVNDFQKGDIAEGYSVSREKKESFPLTVTSAQKNPTAFYLCASTSLGAPYQPQHFGDGTRLSIL.

The table lists this clone with a few counts. This chain joins TRBV9 and TRBJ2-1; TRBD1 might be the D (6 bases). The CDR3 extends over 14 amino acids. Germline CDR1 reads SGDLS; CDR2 reads YYNGEE. V lost 4 bases and J lost 3, with 11 bases in between. CDR3 amino acids: CASSTWTDYNEQFF. The CDR3 DNA reads as TGTGCCAGCAGCACCTGGACAGACTACAATGAGCAGTTCTTC.

By proportion, this clone is medium-sized. V usage is TRBV7-2 and J usage is TRBJ1-5; D is unclear. Germline CDR1 reads SGHTA; CDR2 reads FQGNSA. V lost 3 bases to trimming and J lost 5 bases, with 5 bases between them. The CDR3 length is 12 residues. The DNA for the CDR3 is TGTGCCAGCAGCTTCTGGGATCAGCCCCAGCATTTT. Amino acids: CASSFWDQPQHF. Full variable domain (rest looked up from reference TRBV7-2 and TRBJ1-5): GAGVSQSPSNKVTEKGKDVELRCDPISGHTALYWYRQSLGQGLEFLIYFQGNSAPDKSGLPSDRFSAERTGGSVSTLTIQRTQQEDSAVYLCASSFWDQPQHFGDGTRLSIL.

This clone showed up just once. The chain is built from TRBV11-2 and TRBJ2-7; D not resolved. Germline loops: CDR1 SGHAT, CDR2 FQNNGV. The CDR3 loop spans 13 amino acids. Deletions cut 3 bases from V and 2 bases from J, with 8 bases between. The CDR3 sequence: CASSLSGAYEQYF. The CDR3 nucleotides read TGTGCCAGCAGCTTGTCAGGAGCCTACGAGCAGTACTTC.

The chain has TRBV13 and TRBJ1-6; D is unclear. Germline-derived CDR1 and CDR2 are PRHDT and FYEKMQ (reference sequence). The CDR3 runs to 12 residues. V was trimmed by 4 bases and J by 10 bases, leaving 8 bases between them. CDR3 DNA: TGTGCCAGCAGCTCACGGTCCTCACCCCTCCACTTT. As protein: CASSSRSSPLHF.

V usage is TRBV15 and J usage is TRBJ1-5; possible D gene TRBD1, 5 bases. Germline CDR1 and CDR2: LNHNV and YYDKDF (reference sequence). CDR3 length: 13 amino acids. Trimming pared 3 bases from V and 7 bases from J, leaving 10 bases between. As DNA, the CDR3 is TGTGCCACCAGCAGGGATAGGGGCCAGCCCCAGCATTTT. Translation: CATSRDRGQPQHF.

The gene calls are TRBV11-2 and TRBJ2-2; D ambiguous. CDR1 SGHAT and CDR2 FQNNGV come from the germline V gene. The CDR3 has 14 amino acids. The germline V and J ends were trimmed by 7 bases and 2 bases, with 11 bases remaining between them. The CDR3 nucleotides read TGTGCCAGCATCTCCGGGTCTAACACCGGGGAGCTGTTTTTT. Translating gives CASISGSNTGELFF.

This clone was observed a handful of times. The chain joins TRBV2 to TRBJ1-1; a possible D gene is TRBD1 (5 bases). Germline loops: CDR1 SNHLY, CDR2 FYNNEI. The length of the CDR3 is 15 residues. Trimming removed 7 bases at V and 1 base at J, with 16 bases between. This chain's CDR3 is CASTRGRGTNTEAFF. CDR3 nucleotide sequence: TGTGCCAGCACCCGAGGTCGGGGGACGAACACTGAAGCTTTCTTT.

This clone was seen only a few times. V is TRBV29-1 and J is TRBJ2-7; no clear D gene. V lost 2 bases and J lost 11, with 10 bases in between. The CDR3 has 10 amino acids. Germline CDR1 is SQVTM and CDR2 is ANQGSEA. Here the CDR3 DNA reads TGCAGCGTTGAATGGGGTAGGGAGTACTTC. It is translated as CSVEWGREYF.

The rearrangement joins TRBV27 to TRBJ2-5; 10 bases agree with TRBD1. V gave up 5 bases and J gave up 2 bases; unmatched junction bases: 8. This CDR3 has 16 residues. From germline, CDR1 is MNHEY and CDR2 SMNVEV (reference sequence). The CDR3 DNA reads TGTGCCAGCAGTCCGGGACAGGGGACACCGCAAGAGACCCAGTACTTC. Its translation is CASSPGQGTPQETQYF.

The J gene is TRBJ2-5, the V gene TRBV7-9, with 8 bases matching TRBD1. The CDR3 runs 14 residues. Per the germline V gene, CDR1 is SEHNR and CDR2 is FQNEAQ (reference sequence). With V trimmed by 5 bases and J by 5 bases, 7 bases remained unmatched. The CDR3 nucleotides read TGTGCCAGCAGCCGGAGGACAGGGTATGAGACCCAGTACTTC. This sequence encodes CASSRRTGYETQYF.

The rearrangement uses TRBV6-1 and TRBJ1-4; 9 nucleotides match TRBD1. This CDR3 contains 14 residues. Per germline, CDR1 MNHNS and CDR2 SASEGT. The trim removed 5 bases at V and 5 bases at J, leaving 3 bases unmatched. As DNA, the CDR3 is TGTGCCAGCAGTCCCGGACAGGGGAATGAAAAACTGTTTTTT. This encodes CASSPGQGNEKLFF.

This clone has a handful of counts. V gene TRBV5-5 combines with J gene TRBJ1-1, with 8 bases fitting TRBD1. This CDR3 has 14 amino acids. Germline CDR1 reads SGHKS; CDR2 reads YYEKEE (reference sequence). After removal of 4 bases from V and 4 bases from J, the junction contained 6 bases not matched to a gene. The CDR3 reads CASSADRAATEAFF. The CDR3, as DNA: TGTGCCAGCAGCGCGGACAGGGCGGCCACTGAAGCTTTCTTT.